These 26 T cell receptor beta chains were sequenced from one sample in a study of T cell responses to AZD1222 COVID-19 vaccine. Profiling relied on immunoSEQ multiplex PCR, and the TCRdb table lists in-frame clones only, not all of them. The table records approximately 150,000 clones, roughly 87% of them present only once. Source: peripheral blood, taken 28 days after the second AZD1222 dose. Every receptor here comes from an adult who received the AZD1222 COVID-19 vaccine.

This chain uses TRBV9 with TRBJ2-3, with 8 bases aligning to TRBD2. Germline CDR1 reads SGDLS; CDR2 reads YYNGEE. Unmatched junction bases numbered 14, after V lost 4 bases and J lost 4 bases. The CDR3 is 17 residues long. The CDR3 is CASSPLGGAGASDTQYF. CDR3 sequence (DNA): TGTGCCAGCAGCCCCCTAGGAGGAGCGGGGGCCTCAGATACGCAGTATTTT.

The V and J genes are TRBV7-2 and TRBJ2-7, with 7 bases aligning to TRBD1. After removal of 2 bases from V and 4 bases from J, the junction contained 8 bases not matched to a gene. The CDR3 sequence is 15 residues long. Per the germline V gene, CDR1 is SGHTA and CDR2 is FQGNSA. The DNA of the CDR3 is TGTGCCAGCAGCTTATCCGGGACAGACAAATACGAGCAGTACTTC. Protein: CASSLSGTDKYEQYF.

This clone was seen more than once but under ten times. The chain uses TRBV2 and TRBJ2-2, with D tentatively TRBD1 or TRBD2 (5 bases each). Germline V gives CDR1 SNHLY, CDR2 FYNNEI. The V gene lost 6 bases and the J gene lost 6 bases, with 14 bases spanning the gap. CDR3 length: 14 residues. CDR3 sequence: CASRRDRSPGELFF. The CDR3 DNA follows: TGTGCCAGCAGGAGGGACCGGTCCCCCGGGGAGCTGTTTTTT.

This sequence joins TRBV7-2 and TRBJ2-1, with 13 positions matching TRBD2. V shed 4 bases, J shed 10 bases, and the junction held 10 bases outside the gene matches. The length of the CDR3 is 16 residues. Germline V gene data show CDR1 as SGHTA and CDR2 as FQGNSA. CDR3 in DNA: TGTGCCAGCAGCTCCTTACTAGCGGGGGGGCGGAGCGAGCAGTTCTTC. Its translation: CASSSLLAGGRSEQFF.

The chain employs TRBV6-2 or TRBV6-3 and TRBJ1-1; D is ambiguous. There are 13 residues in the CDR3. Per the germline V gene, CDR1 is MNHEY and CDR2 is SVGEGT. V was shortened by 5 bases and J by 10 bases, with 17 bases between the two germline ends. Written as DNA, the CDR3 is TGTGCCAGCAGTCGTCGCGGTGAGGGAGTAGCTTTCTTT. Translation: CASSRRGEGVAFF.

The CDR3 DNA reads as TGTGCCAGCAGCGATCCCCGGGGGGGCAATCAGCCCCAGCATTTT. Protein product: CASSDPRGGNQPQHF. The V call is TRBV7-2, the J call TRBJ1-5; TRBD1 might be the D (5 bases). V lost 5 bases and J 2 bases, leaving 13 bases between the germline ends. Germline CDR1 reads SGHTA; CDR2 reads FQGNSA. The CDR3 is 15 residues long. Based on the CDR3 plus reference TRBV7-2 and TRBJ1-5, the full variable domain is GAGVSQSPSNKVTEKGKDVELRCDPISGHTALYWYRQSLGQGLEFLIYFQGNSAPDKSGLPSDRFSAERTGGSVSTLTIQRTQQEDSAVYLCASSDPRGGNQPQHFGDGTRLSIL.

The chain recombines TRBV19 with TRBJ2-7; 12 nucleotides match TRBD2. Unmatched junction bases numbered 8, after V lost 5 bases and J lost 6 bases. The CDR3 consists of 15 residues. Germline V gives CDR1 LNHDA, CDR2 SQIVND (reference sequence). Written as DNA, the CDR3 is TGTGCCAGTAGTTTGGCTAGCGGGGGGGCCTCCGAGCAGTACTTC. It encodes CASSLASGGASEQYF.

The rearrangement links TRBV9 to TRBJ2-3, with D perhaps TRBD2 (5 bases). The CDR3 has 14 residues. Germline V gene data show CDR1 as SGDLS and CDR2 as YYNGEE. Between the trimmed V and J ends, which lost 2 bases and 0 bases, there was a span of 7 bases. The CDR3 spells CASSVRGSTDTQYF. The CDR3, as DNA: TGTGCCAGCAGCGTCCGGGGAAGCACAGATACGCAGTATTTT.

The V and J genes are TRBV5-6 and TRBJ1-2, with D possibly matching TRBD1 (6 bases). Trimming took off 1 base at V and 3 bases at J, with 10 bases between the two ends. This CDR3 is built from 14 residues. Germline lookup yields CDR1 SGHDT and CDR2 YYEEEE. CDR3 bases: TGTGCCAGCAGCTTGACAGGGAGTGACTATGGCTACACCTTC. Translated: CASSLTGSDYGYTF. Supplemented by reference TRBV5-6 and TRBJ1-2, the full variable domain reads DAGVTQSPTHLIKTRGQQVTLRCSPKSGHDTVSWYQQALGQGPQFIFQYYEEEERQRGNFPDRFSGHQFPNYSSELNVNALLLGDSALYLCASSLTGSDYGYTFGSGTRLTVV.

The chain links TRBV5-4 to TRBJ2-7; TRBD2 is a possible D gene (6 bases). Germline CDR1 and CDR2: SGHNT and YYREEE (reference sequence). The germline V and J ends were trimmed by 0 bases and 0 bases, with 10 bases remaining between them. The CDR3 contains 15 residues. The CDR3 reads CASSLGLVSSYEQYF. CDR3 DNA sequence: TGTGCCAGCAGCTTGGGACTAGTGAGCTCCTACGAGCAGTACTTC.

J is TRBJ1-6 and V is TRBV19, with D maybe TRBD1 (5 bases). The ends were cut back, 2 bases at V and 8 bases at J, with 13 bases in the middle. The CDR3 is 15 amino acids. Germline V gene sequence: CDR1 LNHDA, CDR2 SQIVND (reference sequence). As DNA, the CDR3 is TGTGCCAGTAGTATATTCGGGGGGTTTGATTCACCCCTCCACTTT. Translation gives CASSIFGGFDSPLHF.

V usage is TRBV12-3 or TRBV12-4 and J usage is TRBJ1-1; D is uncertain. This CDR3 is 11 amino acids long. Trimming shortened V by 1 base and J by 7 bases, and 4 bases separated the two germline ends. CDR3 loop: CASSLGFEAFF. The CDR3 nucleotides read TGTGCCAGCAGTTTAGGGTTTGAAGCTTTCTTT.

The gene calls are TRBV29-1 and TRBJ1-3; no reliable D call. The CDR3 is made up of 13 amino acids. Trimming took 4 bases from V and 1 from J, leaving 8 bases between them. The germline CDR1 and CDR2 sequences are SQVTM and ANQGSEA. The CDR3 sequence: CSVGLTSGNTIYF. The CDR3 DNA reads as TGCAGCGTTGGTTTGACATCTGGAAACACCATATATTTT.

V and J are TRBV12-3 or TRBV12-4 and TRBJ1-6; D uncertain. The CDR3 runs to 12 residues. The germline V and J ends were trimmed by 7 bases and 7 bases, with 8 bases remaining between them. CDR3 region: CASKPRNSPLHF. The DNA for the CDR3 is TGTGCCAGCAAACCGCGGAATTCACCCCTCCACTTT.

CDR3 sequence reads: CASRWLAVAGELFF. CDR3 nucleotide sequence: TGTGCCAGCAGGTGGCTAGCAGTCGCCGGGGAGCTGTTTTTT. The rearrangement links TRBV6-5 to TRBJ2-2, with a weak D call TRBD2 (5 bases). V was shortened by 6 bases and J by 6 bases, with 14 bases between the two germline ends. Germline CDR1 is MNHEY and CDR2 is SVGAGI. The CDR3 covers 14 residues.

This sequence joins TRBV14 and TRBJ2-7; no clear D gene. CDR3 length equals 10 residues. Trimming took 1 base from V and 7 from J, leaving 2 bases between them. CDR1 and CDR2 (germline): SGHDN, FVKESK. In DNA, the CDR3 is TGTGCCAGCAGCCAAGTTGAGCAGTACTTC. Its translation is CASSQVEQYF. Using reference TRBV14 and TRBJ2-7 for the parts outside the CDR3, the full variable domain is EAGVTQFPSHSVIEKGQTVTLRCDPISGHDNLYWYRRVMGKEIKFLLHFVKESKQDESGMPNNRFLAERTGGTYSTLKVQPAELEDSGVYFCASSQVEQYFGPGTRLTVT.

This clone was picked up a small number of times. The gene calls are TRBV6-5 and TRBJ1-2, with 7 positions matching TRBD1. With V trimmed by 5 bases and J by 8 bases, 14 bases remained unmatched. Germline V lookup: CDR1 MNHEY, CDR2 SVGAGI. This CDR3 comprises 15 residues. The CDR3 DNA follows: TGTGCCAGCAGTCCCCCTCCGGACAGGATGGGAGGCTACACCTTC. It codes for CASSPPPDRMGGYTF.

CDR3: CASSQDQGYEQFF. CDR3 DNA sequence: TGTGCCAGCAGCCAAGATCAAGGGTATGAGCAGTTCTTC. The J gene is TRBJ2-1, the V gene TRBV3-1 (or the pseudogene TRBV3-2); no definite D call. This CDR3 has 13 amino acids. Germline assignment: CDR1 LGHDT and CDR2 YNNKEL (reference sequence). Deletions cut 0 bases from V and 8 bases from J, with 8 bases between.

The rearrangement uses TRBV5-5 and TRBJ2-7; D gene unclear. The CDR3 is made up of 14 amino acids. The V end lost 0 bases, the J end lost 2 bases, and 9 bases lay between the germline ends. Germline-derived CDR1 and CDR2 are SGHKS and YYEKEE (reference sequence). The CDR3 region is CASSLADGAYEQYF. CDR3 coding DNA: TGTGCCAGCAGCTTGGCTGACGGAGCCTACGAGCAGTACTTC.

The chain uses TRBV29-1 and TRBJ1-2, with no clear D. Per germline, CDR1 SQVTM and CDR2 ANQGSEA. V was shortened by 6 bases and J by 0 bases, with 20 bases between the two germline ends. CDR3 length: 16 amino acids. In DNA form, the CDR3 reads TGCAGCGTCCACTCTACAGAAGGATCCGCTAACTATGGCTACACCTTC. Protein: CSVHSTEGSANYGYTF. The full variable domain, its missing parts supplied by reference TRBV29-1 and TRBJ1-2, is SAVISQKPSRDICQRGTSLTIQCQVDSQVTMMFWYRQQPGQSLTLIATANQGSEATYESGFVIDKFPISRPNLTFSTLTVSNMSPEDSSIYLCSVHSTEGSANYGYTFGSGTRLTVV.

The chain combines TRBV6-5 with TRBJ1-1, with D perhaps TRBD1 (5 bases). Per the germline V gene, CDR1 is MNHEY and CDR2 is SVGAGI. The V end was cut by 6 bases, the J end by 4 bases, with 18 bases between. The CDR3 runs 15 residues. The CDR3 nucleotides are TGTGCCAGCAGGGAGATTCCGCAGGGTACCACTGAAGCTTTCTTT. As protein: CASREIPQGTTEAFF.

The chain combines TRBV6-6 with TRBJ1-6; D remains unclear. Germline V gene data show CDR1 as MNHNY and CDR2 as SVGAGI (reference sequence). The CDR3 is made up of 14 amino acids. Trimming took off 4 bases at V and 9 bases at J, with 13 bases between the two ends. CDR3: CASSSSRDLSPLHF. CDR3 bases: TGTGCCAGCAGTTCCTCCCGGGATCTTTCACCCCTCCACTTT.

V gene TRBV10-2 combines with J gene TRBJ1-2; D may be TRBD1 (6 bases). Germline CDR1 is WSHSY and CDR2 is SAAADI. V lost 4 bases to trimming and J lost 3 bases, with 9 bases between them. This CDR3 is 13 amino acids long. CDR3 DNA sequence: TGCGCCAGCAGTGCGGGGGCTGACTATGGCTACACCTTC. Translation gives CASSAGADYGYTF.

J is TRBJ1-4 and V is TRBV21-1; the listed D gene, TRBD1, was not tested against the DNA. TRBV21-1 represents a pseudogene. The CDR3 sequence is 16 residues long. The CDR3 here is CASSKEGRQTSFGRFF. The CDR3 DNA is TGTGCCAGCAGCAAAGAAGGGCGACAGACCTCCTTCGGTCGGTTTTTT.

The rearrangement joins TRBV19 to TRBJ2-7; no clear D. This CDR3 comprises 13 residues. From germline, CDR1 is LNHDA and CDR2 SQIVND (reference sequence). V lost 3 bases to trimming and J lost 9 bases, with 15 bases between them. CDR3 in DNA: TGTGCCAGTAGTATGAGCCTGCGGAACGGGCAGTACTTC. This translates into CASSMSLRNGQYF.

This rearrangement joins TRBV14 to TRBJ1-2; D is uncertain. Trimming left V 6 bases short and J 8 bases short, with 22 bases between. Germline V gene sequence: CDR1 SGHDN, CDR2 FVKESK. The CDR3 consists of 15 residues. The CDR3, as DNA: TGTGCCAGCAGTCAAACTAATCTTCGCCCGACAGGCTACACCTTC. Amino acids: CASSQTNLRPTGYTF.